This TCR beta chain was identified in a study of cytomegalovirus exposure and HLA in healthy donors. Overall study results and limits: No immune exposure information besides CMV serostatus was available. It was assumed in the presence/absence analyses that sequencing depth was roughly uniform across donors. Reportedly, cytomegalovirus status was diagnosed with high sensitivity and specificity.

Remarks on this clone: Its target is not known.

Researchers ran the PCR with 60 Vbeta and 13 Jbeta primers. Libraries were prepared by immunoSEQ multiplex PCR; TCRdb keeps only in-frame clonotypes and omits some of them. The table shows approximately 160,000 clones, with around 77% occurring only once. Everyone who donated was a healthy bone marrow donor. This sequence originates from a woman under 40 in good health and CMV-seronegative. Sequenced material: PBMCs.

This CDR3 is CASSRSGGAQDTQYF. As DNA, the CDR3 is TGTGCCAGCAGCCGTAGCGGGGGGGCCCAAGATACGCAGTATTTT. This chain joins TRBV7-9 and TRBJ2-3, with TRBD2 matching 11 bases. In germline, CDR1 is SEHNR, CDR2 FQNEAQ (reference sequence). V lost 5 bases, J lost 5 bases, and 6 bases stayed unmatched. The CDR3 length is 15 residues.